A single TCR beta chain is shown here with its context. Assay used: immunoSEQ multiplex PCR; TCRdb lists only in-frame clones, some missing. The sample holds 150,000 to 200,000 clones, around nine tenths seen once. This specimen comes from a study of blood T cell repertoires in COVID-19. The V end was cut by 2 bases, the J end by 5 bases, with 7 bases between. The CDR3 sequence is 12 residues long. CDR1 is SGHNT and CDR2 is YENEEA in the germline V gene. This clonotype was sampled from a woman aged 70 to 79 with COVID-19, enrolled during active disease. The specimen was peripheral blood. The J gene is TRBJ2-7, the V gene TRBV11-3, with D uncertain. The CDR3 region is CASSLNANEQYF. CDR3 sequence (DNA): TGTGCCAGCAGCTTAAACGCGAACGAGCAGTACTTC.